The next 29 T cell receptor beta chains were all read from a single sample in a study of OX40 agonist ivuxolimab in advanced cancers. Using immunoSEQ multiplex PCR, the repertoire was profiled, and TCRdb retains in-frame clones only, with some absent. The repertoire has roughly 21,000 clones, 70% to 90% of them found once; the top ten carry around 11%. Source: CD4+ or CD8+ T cells sorted from blood, taken in a trial of the OX40 agonist ivuxolimab. The receptors were sampled from an adult with an advanced solid tumor such as melanoma, head and neck, liver or kidney cancer.

J is TRBJ1-1 and V is TRBV19; D is unresolved. Germline assignment: CDR1 LNHDA and CDR2 SQIVND (reference sequence). The V end was cut by 3 bases, the J end by 5 bases, with 7 bases between. CDR3 length equals 12 residues. For the CDR3, the DNA is TGTGCCAGTAGTATGAGTTCTACTGAAGCTTTCTTT. The encoded protein is CASSMSSTEAFF. Full variable domain (remainder filled in from reference TRBV19 and TRBJ1-1): DGGITQSPKYLFRKEGQNVTLSCEQNLNHDAMYWYRQDPGQGLRLIYYSQIVNDFQKGDIAEGYSVSREKKESFPLTVTSAQKNPTAFYLCASSMSSTEAFFGQGTRLTVV.

The chain joins TRBV10-2 to TRBJ2-3; 7 nucleotides match TRBD2. This CDR3 is built from 15 residues. The germline V gene encodes CDR1 WSHSY and CDR2 SAAADI. V trimming: 10 bases; J trimming: 1 base; junction bases outside the gene matches: 11. CDR3 DNA sequence: TGCGCCATTTTCAAGACTAGCAATGGCACAGATACGCAGTATTTT. This gives the protein CAIFKTSNGTDTQYF.

The chain links TRBV10-3 to TRBJ2-7; the match to TRBD2 covers 10 bases. Germline V lookup: CDR1 ENHRY, CDR2 SYGVKD. With 8 bases clipped from V and 4 bases from J, the junction kept 20 bases outside the gene matches. The CDR3 runs 18 residues. The CDR3 region has the DNA TGTGCCATCGCTAGCGGGGGTCGAGGGGGTACCGTGCGATACGAGCAGTACTTC. It is translated as CAIASGGRGGTVRYEQYF.

This clone was seen a few times. The V call is TRBV6-6, the J call TRBJ1-6; 9 bases align to TRBD1. Germline V gene data show CDR1 as MNHNY and CDR2 as SVGAGI (reference sequence). The junction had 5 bases not matched to a gene; V was cut back by 4 bases and J by 10 bases. This CDR3 region has 14 residues. CDR3 sequence: CASSSRQGGSPLHF. Here the CDR3 DNA reads TGTGCCAGCAGTTCCCGACAGGGGGGCTCACCCCTCCACTTT.

V is TRBV13 and J is TRBJ2-3; a weak D match, TRBD2 (6 bases). The CDR3 extends over 15 amino acids. The germline V and J ends were trimmed by 4 bases and 1 base, with 12 bases remaining between them. Germline V gives CDR1 PRHDT, CDR2 FYEKMQ (reference sequence). As DNA, the CDR3 is TGTGCCAGCAGCTCCTCCGGGACTGGCACAGATACGCAGTATTTT. This sequence encodes CASSSSGTGTDTQYF. The variable domain in full, completed from reference TRBV13 and TRBJ2-3, reads AAGVIQSPRHLIKEKRETATLKCYPIPRHDTVYWYQQGPGQDPQFLISFYEKMQSDKGSIPDRFSAQQFSDYHSELNMSSLELGDSALYFCASSSSGTGTDTQYFGPGTRLTVL.

The chain joins TRBV19 to TRBJ2-1; the D gene is possibly TRBD2 (6 bases). Trimming left V 3 bases short and J 2 bases short, with 11 bases between. CDR1 is LNHDA and CDR2 is SQIVND in the germline V gene (reference sequence). The CDR3 totals 15 residues. CDR3 nucleotide sequence: TGTGCCAGTAGTATCCTACCGGGAGCCTACAATGAGCAGTTCTTC. Translated: CASSILPGAYNEQFF.

The rearrangement links TRBV5-1 to TRBJ1-1, with D maybe TRBD1 (6 bases). The CDR3 is 14 residues long. Germline V gene lookup returns CDR1 SGHRS and CDR2 YFSETQ. V was trimmed by 1 base and J by 4 bases, leaving 11 bases between them. CDR3 nucleotide sequence: TGCGCCAGCAGCTTGCCGGGGGCGGCCACTGAAGCTTTCTTT. As protein: CASSLPGAATEAFF.

The rearrangement joins TRBV5-1 to TRBJ2-2; D not certain. V lost 4 bases to trimming and J lost 6 bases, with 10 bases between them. Germline lookup yields CDR1 SGHRS and CDR2 YFSETQ. The CDR3 totals 13 residues. The CDR3 loop reads CASSPDTPGELFF. CDR3 sequence (DNA): TGCGCCAGCAGCCCGGATACTCCCGGGGAGCTGTTTTTT.

The chain carries TRBV27 and TRBJ2-1, with 8 bases identical to TRBD2. Germline trimming cut 3 bases from V and 3 bases from J; bases unmatched to any gene: 10. There are 17 residues in the CDR3. Per the germline V gene, CDR1 is MNHEY and CDR2 is SMNVEV (reference sequence). CDR3 sequence: CASSFLGRSGSYNEQFF. CDR3 in DNA: TGTGCCAGCAGTTTTCTAGGTAGGAGCGGGAGCTACAATGAGCAGTTCTTC.

This chain links TRBV10-3 with TRBJ2-1; D may correspond to TRBD1 or TRBD2 (5 bases each). This CDR3 contains 12 residues. V was shortened by 9 bases and J by 7 bases, with 13 bases between the two germline ends. Germline CDR1 ENHRY, CDR2 SYGVKD. The DNA of the CDR3 is TGTGCCATACGGGACCTACTTAATGAGCAGTTCTTC. Translating gives CAIRDLLNEQFF.

The chain joins TRBV5-4 to TRBJ2-1; 12 bases line up with TRBD2. V shed 8 bases, J shed 8 bases, and the junction held 5 bases outside the gene matches. Germline CDR1 SGHNT, CDR2 YYREEE (reference sequence). This CDR3 has 13 residues. The CDR3 here is CASTSGRIYEQFF. CDR3 bases: TGTGCCAGTACTAGCGGGAGGATCTATGAGCAGTTCTTC.

This clone was picked up a small number of times. The chain combines TRBV10-2 with TRBJ1-1, with TRBD1 as a possible D gene (5 bases). The CDR3 is 15 amino acids. Per germline, CDR1 WSHSY and CDR2 SAAADI. The V end lost 8 bases, the J end lost 1 base, and 17 bases lay between the germline ends. CDR3 loop: CASGVETDGNTEAFF. Here the CDR3 DNA reads TGCGCCAGCGGGGTGGAGACAGACGGGAACACTGAAGCTTTCTTT.

The CDR3 DNA follows: TGTGCCAGCAGCGTAGCCAGGGCCACCGGGGAGCTGTTTTTT. Amino acid sequence: CASSVARATGELFF. The rearrangement links TRBV9 to TRBJ2-2, with D perhaps TRBD1 (5 bases). V lost 0 bases and J 4 bases, leaving 7 bases between the germline ends. CDR1 and CDR2 (germline): SGDLS, YYNGEE. The CDR3 totals 14 residues.

The chain employs TRBV27 and TRBJ1-1; D is perhaps TRBD1 (6 bases). Trimming took off 8 bases at V and 7 bases at J, with 11 bases between the two ends. The CDR3 runs to 11 residues. Germline V gene data show CDR1 as MNHEY and CDR2 as SMNVEV (reference sequence). The chain's CDR3 is CASFGGYEAFF. The DNA for the CDR3 is TGTGCCAGCTTTGGGGGCTATGAAGCTTTCTTT.

The rearrangement joins TRBV7-9 to TRBJ2-1; TRBD1 matches at 7 bases. V was pared by 3 bases and J by 8 bases, with 7 bases of the junction left unmatched. CDR3 length: 14 residues. Per the germline V gene, CDR1 is SEHNR and CDR2 is FQNEAQ (reference sequence). CDR3 in DNA: TGTGCCAGCAGCTTTGCAGGGGGTCTAGATGAGCAGTTCTTC. Translated: CASSFAGGLDEQFF.

This clone was counted only a few times. The rearrangement links TRBV11-2 to TRBJ2-7; D remains unclear. Trimming left V 8 bases short and J 3 bases short, with 8 bases between. Germline loops: CDR1 SGHAT, CDR2 FQNNGV. The CDR3 totals 11 residues. This chain's CDR3 is CASGGIYEQYF. DNA for the CDR3: TGTGCCAGCGGTGGAATCTACGAGCAGTACTTC.

V is TRBV9 and J is TRBJ2-7, with a tentative D call TRBD1 (5 bases). This CDR3 region has 13 residues. Germline CDR1 and CDR2: SGDLS and YYNGEE. The germline V and J ends were trimmed by 1 base and 4 bases, with 9 bases remaining between them. The CDR3 reads CASSVRSGYEQYF. The CDR3 DNA is TGTGCCAGCAGCGTAAGGTCAGGGTACGAGCAGTACTTC. Complete variable domain (other parts from reference TRBV9 and TRBJ2-7): DSGVTQTPKHLITATGQRVTLRCSPRSGDLSVYWYQQSLDQGLQFLIQYYNGEERAKGNILERFSAQQFPDLHSELNLSSLELGDSALYFCASSVRSGYEQYFGPGTRLTVT.

This rearrangement joins TRBV7-7 to TRBJ2-1, with D maybe TRBD2 (6 bases). The germline V gene has CDR1 SSHAT and CDR2 FNYEAQ (reference sequence). The CDR3 sequence is 16 residues long. The V end lost 1 base, the J end lost 4 bases, and 14 bases lay between the germline ends. The CDR3 nucleotides read TGTGCCAGCAGCTTAGGGGCCAGGAGGGATTACAATGAGCAGTTCTTC. This encodes CASSLGARRDYNEQFF.

V and J are TRBV11-2 and TRBJ2-5, with D maybe TRBD1 (6 bases). The V gene lost 8 bases and the J gene lost 4 bases, with 17 bases spanning the gap. The CDR3 contains 14 residues. CDR1 is SGHAT and CDR2 is FQNNGV in the germline V gene. In DNA, the CDR3 is TGTGCCAGCCGGTCAGGGGCAAGTGGAGAGACCCAGTACTTC. It encodes CASRSGASGETQYF.

The chain joins TRBV5-6 to TRBJ1-5; TRBD1 is a possible D gene (5 bases). Germline V lookup: CDR1 SGHDT, CDR2 YYEEEE. Trimming took off 2 bases at V and 3 bases at J, with 12 bases between the two ends. The CDR3 runs 15 residues. CDR3: CASSFKTDHNQPQHF. The CDR3 nucleotides read TGTGCCAGCAGCTTTAAGACAGACCACAATCAGCCCCAGCATTTT. The whole variable domain, remainder taken from reference TRBV5-6 and TRBJ1-5, is DAGVTQSPTHLIKTRGQQVTLRCSPKSGHDTVSWYQQALGQGPQFIFQYYEEEERQRGNFPDRFSGHQFPNYSSELNVNALLLGDSALYLCASSFKTDHNQPQHFGDGTRLSIL.

This chain connects TRBV7-9 to TRBJ2-7; D is unresolved. Trimming cost V 5 bases and J 3 bases, with 14 bases left between them. CDR1 is SEHNR, CDR2 FQNEAQ, per germline (reference sequence). The CDR3 is 14 amino acids. CDR3 nucleotide sequence: TGTGCCAGCAGCCCGCGTCTACCAGTCTACGAGCAGTACTTC. Residues: CASSPRLPVYEQYF.

This clone was seen only a few times. V and J are TRBV6-1 and TRBJ1-1; no definite D call. The CDR3 is made up of 14 amino acids. Germline V CDR1 and CDR2: MNHNS, SASEGT. Trimming took off 5 bases at V and 0 bases at J, with 10 bases between the two ends. The CDR3 region is CASSPTYMNTEAFF. The CDR3, as DNA: TGTGCCAGCAGTCCGACATATATGAACACTGAAGCTTTCTTT.

The rearrangement joins TRBV7-9 to TRBJ2-3, with D perhaps given as TRBD1 or TRBD2 (5 bases each). The CDR3 consists of 12 residues. V was shortened by 4 bases and J by 7 bases, with 9 bases between the two germline ends. CDR1 is SEHNR, CDR2 FQNEAQ, per germline (reference sequence). CDR3 DNA sequence: TGTGCCAGCAGCTCCACGGGGCATACGCAGTATTTT. Its translation is CASSSTGHTQYF.

The chain couples TRBV6-1 to TRBJ1-2; D is uncertain. V lost 6 bases to trimming and J lost 4 bases, with 18 bases between them. CDR3 length: 15 residues. The germline V gene encodes CDR1 MNHNS and CDR2 SASEGT. The CDR3 coding sequence is TGTGCCAGCAGGCAAAGCCGTGGCACCGGCTATGGCTACACCTTC. Encoded protein: CASRQSRGTGYGYTF.

The V call is TRBV7-9, the J call TRBJ1-1; D gene ambiguous. The CDR3 consists of 12 residues. Germline loops: CDR1 SEHNR, CDR2 FQNEAQ (reference sequence). V dropped 1 base and J dropped 6 bases, with 6 bases sitting between them. For the CDR3, the DNA is TGTGCCAGCAGCTTAGTCTTTCCTGAAGCTTTCTTT. It codes for CASSLVFPEAFF.

The chain couples TRBV27 to TRBJ2-7, with a tentative D call TRBD2 (6 bases). The V and J ends lost 1 base and 7 bases respectively, with 8 bases between them. This CDR3 region has 12 residues. Germline assignment: CDR1 MNHEY and CDR2 SMNVEV (reference sequence). The CDR3 DNA is TGTGCCAGCAGTTTATTGGGGGGAGAGCAGTACTTC. Translated: CASSLLGGEQYF.

The chain uses TRBV10-3 and TRBJ1-2; 8 bases are a match to TRBD1. Germline CDR1 ENHRY, CDR2 SYGVKD. The CDR3 is made up of 14 amino acids. V gave up 8 bases and J gave up 6 bases; unmatched junction bases: 11. This chain's CDR3 is CAIVSGGAENGYTF. CDR3 sequence (DNA): TGTGCCATCGTTTCAGGGGGCGCTGAAAATGGCTACACCTTC.

The chain employs TRBV2 and TRBJ2-3, with D perhaps TRBD1 or TRBD2 (7 bases each). V was pared by 10 bases and J by 3 bases, with 26 bases between. Germline V gene data show CDR1 as SNHLY and CDR2 as FYNNEI. This CDR3 has 17 amino acids. The CDR3 here is CATIPDREGGMTDTQYF. In DNA form, the CDR3 reads TGTGCCACTATTCCCGACAGGGAGGGGGGCATGACAGATACGCAGTATTTT.

The V and J genes are TRBV5-1 and TRBJ1-2; no firm D call. The CDR3 length is 15 residues. V lost 0 bases and J lost 1, with 10 bases in between. The germline V gene has CDR1 SGHRS and CDR2 YFSETQ. The CDR3: CASSLVGSVNYGYTF. In DNA form, the CDR3 reads TGCGCCAGCAGCTTGGTGGGCAGTGTTAACTATGGCTACACCTTC.